The clone carrying this T cell receptor (beta chain) occurred a few times. Antigen unknown. This specimen belongs to a study of T-cell reconstitution after alpha-beta-depleted transplantation in children. Whole-study findings and limits: There were some patients whose high TCRbeta diversity at day 60 came from surviving recipient T cells and thymic progenitors. Hyperexpanded clones declined; after one year, newly produced T cells mostly supplied diversity. At around two months after transplant, the alpha-beta T cells were reportedly derived from several hundred expanded clones that came from non-depleted graft cells.

Trimming removed 2 bases from V and 4 bases from J; junction bases left unmatched: 5. The CDR3 is 16 amino acids. Germline lookup yields CDR1 MGHRA and CDR2 YSYEKL. Construction of the TCRbeta library involved unique molecular identifiers. TCRdb redid the calling of the PCR reads with MiXCR, one entry per CDR3 protein. The sample yields more than 300,000 distinct CDR3 sequences, about 17% seen once. Specimen: PBMCs, mostly from graft donor cells, collected 360 days after TCRalphabeta/CD19-depleted stem cell transplant. The receptor was isolated from a male patient between 2 and 15 years old who had a stem cell transplant for acute lymphoblastic leukemia, so the T cells may come from the graft donor. The genes are TRBV4-1 and TRBJ1-5; TRBD1 matches 10 bases. The CDR3 coding sequence is TGCGCCAGCAGCCAACCCGGACAGGGGGGAAATCAGCCCCAGCATTTT. This sequence encodes CASSQPGQGGNQPQHF.